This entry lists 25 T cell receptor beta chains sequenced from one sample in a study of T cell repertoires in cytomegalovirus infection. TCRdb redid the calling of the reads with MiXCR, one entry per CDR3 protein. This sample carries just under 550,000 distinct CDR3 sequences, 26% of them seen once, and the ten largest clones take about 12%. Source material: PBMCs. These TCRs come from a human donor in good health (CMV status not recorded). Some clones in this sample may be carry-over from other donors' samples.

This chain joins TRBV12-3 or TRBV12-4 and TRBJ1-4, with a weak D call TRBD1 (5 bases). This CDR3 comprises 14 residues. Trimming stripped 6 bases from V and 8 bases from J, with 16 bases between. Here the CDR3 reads CASRQGAGYEKLFF. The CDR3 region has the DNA TGTGCCAGCAGGCAAGGGGCAGGTTACGAAAAACTGTTTTTT.

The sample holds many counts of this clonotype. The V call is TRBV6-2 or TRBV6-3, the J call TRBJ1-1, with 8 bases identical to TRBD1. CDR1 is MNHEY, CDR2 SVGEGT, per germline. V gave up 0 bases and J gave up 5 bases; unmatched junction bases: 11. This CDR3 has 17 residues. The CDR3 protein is CASSYSKWDRRKTEAFF. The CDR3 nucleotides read TGTGCCAGCAGTTACTCGAAGTGGGACAGGAGAAAAACTGAAGCTTTCTTT.

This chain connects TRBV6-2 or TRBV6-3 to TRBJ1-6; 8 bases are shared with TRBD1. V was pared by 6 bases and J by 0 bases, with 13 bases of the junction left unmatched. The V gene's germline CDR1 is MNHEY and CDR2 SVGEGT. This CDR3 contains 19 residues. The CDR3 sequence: CASRSGTGDLLSYNSPLHF. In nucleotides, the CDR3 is TGTGCCAGCAGATCCGGGACAGGCGACCTACTCTCCTATAATTCACCCCTCCACTTT.

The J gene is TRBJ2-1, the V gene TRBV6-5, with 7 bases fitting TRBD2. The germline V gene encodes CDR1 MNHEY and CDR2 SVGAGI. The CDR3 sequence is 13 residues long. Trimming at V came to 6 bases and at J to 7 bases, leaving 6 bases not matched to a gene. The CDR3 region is CASSNRRGNEQFF. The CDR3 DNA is TGTGCCAGCAGCAATAGGCGGGGGAATGAGCAGTTCTTC.

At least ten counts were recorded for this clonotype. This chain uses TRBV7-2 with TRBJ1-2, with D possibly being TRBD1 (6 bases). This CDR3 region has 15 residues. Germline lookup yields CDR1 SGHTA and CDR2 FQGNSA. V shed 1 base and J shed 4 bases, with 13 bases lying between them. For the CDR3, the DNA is TGTGCCAGCAGCTTAGTTCAGGGGATGGGCTATGGCTACACCTTC. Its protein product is CASSLVQGMGYGYTF.

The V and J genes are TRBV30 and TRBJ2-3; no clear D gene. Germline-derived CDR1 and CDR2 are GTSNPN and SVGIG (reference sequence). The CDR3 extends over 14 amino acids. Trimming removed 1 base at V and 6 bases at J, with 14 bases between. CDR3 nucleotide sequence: TGTGCCTGGAGTGGGTCCCGATCCGAGGATACGCAGTATTTT. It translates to CAWSGSRSEDTQYF.

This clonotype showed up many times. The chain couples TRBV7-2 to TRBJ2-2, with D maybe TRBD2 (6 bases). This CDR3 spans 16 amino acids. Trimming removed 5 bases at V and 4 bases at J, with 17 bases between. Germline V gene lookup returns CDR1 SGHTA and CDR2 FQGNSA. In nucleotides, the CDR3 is TGTGCCAGCAGCCCGCACGGGACTCCCGTCACCGGGGAGCTGTTTTTT. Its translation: CASSPHGTPVTGELFF.

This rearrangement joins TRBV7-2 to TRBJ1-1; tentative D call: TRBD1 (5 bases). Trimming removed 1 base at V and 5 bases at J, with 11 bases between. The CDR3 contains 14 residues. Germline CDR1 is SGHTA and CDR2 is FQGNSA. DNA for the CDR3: TGTGCCAGCAGCTTAGGGGGCGCGATAACTGAAGCTTTCTTT. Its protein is CASSLGGAITEAFF.

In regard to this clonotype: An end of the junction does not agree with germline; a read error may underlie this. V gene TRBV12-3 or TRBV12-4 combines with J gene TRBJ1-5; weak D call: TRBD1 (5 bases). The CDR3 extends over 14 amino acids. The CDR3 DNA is TGTGCCAGCAGCCCTTCAGGGTTCCGTCAGACCCAGCATTTT. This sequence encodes CASSPSGFRQTQHF.

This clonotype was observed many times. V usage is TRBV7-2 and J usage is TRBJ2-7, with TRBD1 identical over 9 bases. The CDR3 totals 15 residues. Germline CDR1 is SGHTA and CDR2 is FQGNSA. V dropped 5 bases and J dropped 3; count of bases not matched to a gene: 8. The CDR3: CASSRQGGNIYEQYF. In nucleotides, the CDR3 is TGTGCCAGCAGCCGACAGGGGGGAAACATCTACGAGCAGTACTTC.

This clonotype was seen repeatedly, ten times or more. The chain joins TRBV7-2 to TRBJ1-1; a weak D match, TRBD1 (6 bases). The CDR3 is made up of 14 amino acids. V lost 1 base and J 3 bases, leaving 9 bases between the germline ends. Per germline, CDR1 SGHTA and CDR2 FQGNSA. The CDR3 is CASSLGGADTEAFF. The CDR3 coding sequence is TGTGCCAGCAGCTTAGGGGGGGCGGACACTGAAGCTTTCTTT.

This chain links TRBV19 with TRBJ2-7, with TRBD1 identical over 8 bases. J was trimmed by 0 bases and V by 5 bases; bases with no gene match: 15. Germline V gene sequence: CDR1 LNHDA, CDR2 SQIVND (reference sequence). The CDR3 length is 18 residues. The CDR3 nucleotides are TGTGCCAGTAGTGCACACCAAGCCGGGACAGGACCCTCCTACGAGCAGTACTTC. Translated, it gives CASSAHQAGTGPSYEQYF.

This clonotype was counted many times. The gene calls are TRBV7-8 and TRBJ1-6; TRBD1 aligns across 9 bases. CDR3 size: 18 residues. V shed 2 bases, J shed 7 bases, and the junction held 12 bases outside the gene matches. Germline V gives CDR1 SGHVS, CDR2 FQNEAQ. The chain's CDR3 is CASSLYGGTGTGNSPLHF. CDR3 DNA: TGTGCCAGCAGCTTATACGGGGGAACCGGGACAGGGAATTCACCCCTCCACTTT. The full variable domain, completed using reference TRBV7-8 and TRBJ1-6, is GAGVSQSPRYKVAKRGQDVALRCDPISGHVSLFWYQQALGQGPEFLTYFQNEAQLDKSGLPSDRFFAERPEGSVSTLKIQRTQQEDSAVYLCASSLYGGTGTGNSPLHFGNGTRLTVT.

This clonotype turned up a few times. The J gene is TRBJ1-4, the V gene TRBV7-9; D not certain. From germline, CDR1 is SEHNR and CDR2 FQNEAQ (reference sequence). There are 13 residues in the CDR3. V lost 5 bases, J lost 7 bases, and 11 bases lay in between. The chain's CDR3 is CASSPPSSEKLFF. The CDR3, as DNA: TGTGCCAGCAGCCCCCCATCGAGTGAAAAACTGTTTTTT.

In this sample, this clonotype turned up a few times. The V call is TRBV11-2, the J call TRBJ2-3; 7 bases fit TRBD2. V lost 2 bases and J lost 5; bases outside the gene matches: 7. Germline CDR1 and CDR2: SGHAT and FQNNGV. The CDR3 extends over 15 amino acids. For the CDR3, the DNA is TGTGCCAGCAGCTTAAGACTAGCAGCAGGAGATACGCAGTATTTT. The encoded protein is CASSLRLAAGDTQYF.

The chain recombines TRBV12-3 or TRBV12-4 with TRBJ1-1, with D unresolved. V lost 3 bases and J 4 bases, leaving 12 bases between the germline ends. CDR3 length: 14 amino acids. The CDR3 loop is CASSFLPVGTEAFF. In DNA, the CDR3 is TGTGCCAGCAGTTTCCTTCCTGTGGGCACTGAAGCTTTCTTT.

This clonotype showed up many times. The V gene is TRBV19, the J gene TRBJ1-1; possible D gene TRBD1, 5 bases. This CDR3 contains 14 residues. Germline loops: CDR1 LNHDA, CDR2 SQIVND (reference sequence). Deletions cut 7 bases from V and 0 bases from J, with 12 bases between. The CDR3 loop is CASKVTDMNTEAFF. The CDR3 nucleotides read TGTGCCAGTAAAGTGACAGACATGAACACTGAAGCTTTCTTT.

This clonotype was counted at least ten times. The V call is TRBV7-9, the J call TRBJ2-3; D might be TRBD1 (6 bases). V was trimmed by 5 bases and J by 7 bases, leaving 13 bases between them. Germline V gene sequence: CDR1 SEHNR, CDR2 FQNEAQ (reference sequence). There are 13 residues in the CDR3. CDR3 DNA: TGTGCCAGCAGCCGATCAGACAGGAATACGCAGTATTTT. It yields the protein CASSRSDRNTQYF.

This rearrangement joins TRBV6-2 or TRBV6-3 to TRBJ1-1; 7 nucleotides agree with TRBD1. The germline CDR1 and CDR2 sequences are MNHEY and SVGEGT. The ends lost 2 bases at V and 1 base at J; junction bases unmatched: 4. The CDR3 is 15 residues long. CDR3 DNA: TGTGCCAGCAGTTACGCCAGGACAGGGAACACTGAAGCTTTCTTT. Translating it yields CASSYARTGNTEAFF.

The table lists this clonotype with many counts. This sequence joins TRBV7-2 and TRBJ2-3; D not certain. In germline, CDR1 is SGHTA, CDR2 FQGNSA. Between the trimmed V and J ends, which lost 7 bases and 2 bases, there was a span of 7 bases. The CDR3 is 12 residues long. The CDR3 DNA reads TGTGCCAGCACCCCACCCACAGATACGCAGTATTTT. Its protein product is CASTPPTDTQYF.

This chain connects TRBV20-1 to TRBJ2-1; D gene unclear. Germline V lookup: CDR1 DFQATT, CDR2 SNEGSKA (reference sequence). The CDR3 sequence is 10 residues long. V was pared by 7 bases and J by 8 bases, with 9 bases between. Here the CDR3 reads CSVETHEQFF. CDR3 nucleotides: TGCAGTGTCGAGACCCATGAGCAGTTCTTC.

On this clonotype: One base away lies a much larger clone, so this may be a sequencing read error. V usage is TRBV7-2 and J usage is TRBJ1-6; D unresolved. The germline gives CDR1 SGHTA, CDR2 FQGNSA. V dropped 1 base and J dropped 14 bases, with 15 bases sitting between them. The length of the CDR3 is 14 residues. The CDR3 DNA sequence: TGTGCCAGCAGCTTAGACCCGGCCTTGGAAACCCTCCACTTT. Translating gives CASSLDPALETLHF.

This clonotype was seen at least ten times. The CDR3 sequence: CAGDSRNTEAFF. In nucleotides, the CDR3 is TGTGCCGGCGACTCCCGGAACACTGAAGCTTTCTTT. This rearrangement joins TRBV7-9 to TRBJ1-1; D gene ambiguous. Germline loops: CDR1 SEHNR, CDR2 FQNEAQ (reference sequence). The CDR3 is 12 residues long. V was trimmed by 11 bases and J by 1 base, leaving 11 bases between them.

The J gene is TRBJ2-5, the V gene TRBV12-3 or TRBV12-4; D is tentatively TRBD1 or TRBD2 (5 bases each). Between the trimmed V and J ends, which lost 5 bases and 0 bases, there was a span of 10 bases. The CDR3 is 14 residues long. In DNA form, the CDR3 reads TGTGCCAGCAGTCCTCGGGGCGACCAAGAGACCCAGTACTTC. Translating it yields CASSPRGDQETQYF.

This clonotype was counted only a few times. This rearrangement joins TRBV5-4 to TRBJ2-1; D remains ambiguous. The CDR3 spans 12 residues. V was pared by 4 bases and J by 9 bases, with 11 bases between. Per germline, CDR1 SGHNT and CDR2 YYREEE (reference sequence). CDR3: CASSPSIGEQFF. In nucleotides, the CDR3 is TGTGCCAGCAGCCCCTCCATCGGTGAGCAGTTCTTC.